This T cell receptor (beta chain) was retrieved from a study of T-cell memory formation after mild COVID-19. On this clonotype itself: Its antigen is unknown.

Study conclusions and caveats: Specificity for SARS-CoV-2 was not confirmed among the second-wave clones peaking on day 37. Several responding clones turned up in pre-infection memory, indicating that cross-reactive memory may have taken part.

Trimming removed 2 bases from V and 1 base from J, with 8 bases in between. The CDR3 is 15 residues long. Germline-derived CDR1 and CDR2 are KGHSH and LQKENI. Each CDR3 protein is one row after TCRdb ran MiXCR on the 5' RACE reads. The table has fewer than 350,000 distinct CDR3 sequences, approximately 8.4% seen once. Input material: PBMCs or a T cell subset sorted from them (not recorded which). The clonotype comes from a man between 18 and 29 years old who had mild COVID-19 (a few samples of this study predate the infection). Cell type and time point are not known. The chain carries TRBV18 and TRBJ2-2, with D possibly TRBD2 on 5 matching bases. CDR3 region: CASSPRTLNTGELFF. Written as DNA, the CDR3 is TGTGCCAGCTCACCAAGGACTCTGAACACCGGGGAGCTGTTTTTT.